Here is one T cell receptor beta chain with its context. This clone has only one observation. Its antigen specificity is not known. No qualities accompany the bases; no much larger clone lies one base away. The immunoSEQ Assay, a bias-controlled multiplex PCR, was used to amplify TCRbeta CDR3 regions from genomic DNA. The authors processed their data as follows. The number of nucleated cells in each sample was estimated from the amplification of reference gene primers within the assay. To quantify the absolute abundance of each unique TCRbeta CDR3 rearrangement, sequence reads were collapsed and filtered. For each sample, productive Simpson clonality was calculated by taking the square root of Simpson's diversity index across productive rearrangements. Not all clones reach the TCRdb copy of this immuneACCESS table, which keeps in-frame sequences only. Checked studies attribute under half of the gap to unresolved V genes and leave the rest unexplained. V, J and clone size are taken as reported in that table, and D and trimming were inferred from the DNA itself. This sample holds hundreds of thousands of clones; 70% to 90% were observed only once. Together, the top ten hold roughly 3.2% of the sample.

Participants in the prospective study were enrolled through a virtual design, were aged about 18 to 89 years, and lived in roughly 26 United States geographic areas. To assign participants to cohorts, the prospective study relied on clinical history that participants themselves reported in a screening survey and a study questionnaire. In the prospective study, mobile phlebotomists collected whole blood, serum and a nasopharyngeal or oropharyngeal swab from each participant. Prospective study participants could optionally give additional blood draws and questionnaires over an approximately two-month period. Before DNA extraction, blood samples from the prospective study were shipped at room temperature or frozen. Based on the germline V gene, the CDR1 and CDR2 sequences are SGHVS and FQNEAQ. The junction shows trimming of 4 bases on V and 3 bases on J, and the gene matches do not reach 12 bases of it. From the cysteine up to the phenylalanine, the CDR3 has a length of 18 residues. The kept DNA is CDR3 alone, 54 bases in frame from the first base.

The data derive from a study of blood T cell repertoires in COVID-19 (dated by TCRdb to 2018 to 2021). In terms of the full investigation: For ImmuneRACE Cohort 3, a participant was defined as recovered based on two consecutive negative NP/OP PCR tests, clearance by a healthcare professional, or resolution of symptoms. Samples from collaborators originated in the United States, Italy and Spain and spanned both the acute and convalescent phases of COVID-19. The material from the prospective study consisted of cDNA or gDNA derived from T cells, B-cell-depleted T cells, or PBMCs. The dataset comprised deeply sampled blood TCRbeta repertoires from subjects exposed to, actively infected with, or recovered from COVID-19. The repertoires were released in a freely available public database intended as a resource for research on the immune response to SARS-CoV-2. The samples were drawn from the first 160 participants of the ongoing ImmuneRACE study and from some 1,300 subjects provided by 6 global collaborators. Sample metadata almost always included a de-identified subject ID, COVID-19 status, age in years and sex. Where HLA class I and class II types were available, the types were taken from metadata supplied by the sample provider, not from assay-based typing. What the work shows at the level of the full study, not this receptor alone: How much clinical and demographic metadata was included differed by source and by participant, and the metadata was provided uncurated.

The chain couples TRBV7-8 to TRBJ2-3; 11 central bases correspond to TRBD2. The sequencing sample was made of PBMCs or T cells enriched from blood (not recorded which). This TCR came from a woman aged 50 to 65 in a cohort exposed to, infected with or recovered from COVID-19 (not recorded which). The CDR3 reads CASSWQLLAGEKTDTQYF. At the DNA level, the sequence is TGTGCCAGCAGCTGGCAACTACTAGCGGGGGAGAAAACAGATACGCAGTATTTT.